This T cell receptor beta chain derives from a study of blood T cell repertoires in COVID-19. Study-level background: COVID-19 samples, acute and convalescent, were from the United States, Italy and Spain. PBMCs, B-cell-depleted T cells, or T cells provided the cDNA or gDNA that made up the material.

The CDR3 is made up of 16 amino acids. The V gene end was trimmed by 0 bases and the J gene end by 3 bases; junction bases not matched to a gene: 7. CDR1 is MDHEN and CDR2 is SYDVKM in the germline V gene. Original methodology: From reference gene primer amplification, estimates of nucleated cell counts were derived. Produced via immunoSEQ multiplex PCR; TCRdb's table is partial and in-frame only. V and J calls and clone size are given by that table; D and trimming were obtained from the DNA. The sample lists about 70,000 clones; roughly 79% were seen once. The source of this sequence is a man in his 70s with acute or convalescent COVID-19. This chain connects TRBV28 to TRBJ2-7; 8 bases agree with TRBD1. Sequencing was performed on peripheral blood. CDR3 in amino acids: CASSLWSGGQGYEQYF. Here the CDR3 DNA reads TGTGCCAGCAGTTTATGGAGTGGAGGACAGGGCTACGAGCAGTACTTC.